These T cell receptor beta chains were read from a single sample in a study of cytomegalovirus exposure and HLA in healthy donors. The protocol was immunoSEQ multiplex PCR, while the TCRdb copy is restricted to in-frame clones and leaves out a portion. This sample has approximately 110,000 clones; roughly 70% occur once, and the top ten carry about a tenth. Sequenced sample: PBMCs. Receptors originate from a man aged 35-49 years in good health and CMV-seropositive. The CDR3 runs from the conserved cysteine through the conserved F or W. The order of the fields is J gene, V gene, clone size, D gene, CDR3 DNA, CDR3 protein. The D gene is left open where the match is weak. Size values are once, few and many counts, or a class for expanded clones, and some rows have none.

j_call: TRBJ1-2; v_call: TRBV28; clone_size: -; d_call: TRBD1; cdr3_nt: TGTGCCAGCAGATTTATGATTCAGGGGGATGGCTACACCTTC; cdr3_aa: CASRFMIQGDGYTF
j_call: TRBJ1-5; v_call: TRBV5-1; clone_size: -; d_call: TRBD1; cdr3_nt: TGCGCCAGCAGCTCCGGGACAGGGAACAATCAGCCCCAGCATTTT; cdr3_aa: CASSSGTGNNQPQHF
j_call: TRBJ2-1; v_call: TRBV27; clone_size: -; d_call: TRBD2; cdr3_nt: TGTGCCAGCAGTTTATCGGGGGGGAGTTCCTACAATGAGCAGTTCTTC; cdr3_aa: CASSLSGGSSYNEQFF
j_call: TRBJ2-3; v_call: TRBV7-8; clone_size: -; d_call: -; cdr3_nt: TGTGCCAGCAGCTTAGGGGTAGCGGCAGCGGGAGATACGCAGTATTTT; cdr3_aa: CASSLGVAAAGDTQYF
j_call: TRBJ1-2; v_call: TRBV27; clone_size: -; d_call: -; cdr3_nt: TGTGCCAGCTCTACGACGGGAACGAACTATGGCTACACCTTC; cdr3_aa: CASSTTGTNYGYTF
j_call: TRBJ2-1; v_call: TRBV5-1; clone_size: once; d_call: TRBD2; cdr3_nt: TGCGCCAGCAGCTGGACTAGCGGTGGCAATGAGCAGTTCTTC; cdr3_aa: CASSWTSGGNEQFF
j_call: TRBJ2-4; v_call: TRBV5-8; clone_size: -; d_call: TRBD1; cdr3_nt: TGTGCCAGCAGCTACGACAGGGGATCCAAAAACATTCAGTACTTC; cdr3_aa: CASSYDRGSKNIQYF
j_call: TRBJ2-3; v_call: TRBV19; clone_size: -; d_call: TRBD2; cdr3_nt: TGTGCCAGTAGTGCCCTAGCGGGGGTGTTGGATACGCAGTATTTT; cdr3_aa: CASSALAGVLDTQYF
j_call: TRBJ1-2; v_call: TRBV5-6; clone_size: -; d_call: -; cdr3_nt: TGTGCCAGCAGCTTGGGTCAGGCCCTTCGCTATGGCTACACCTTC; cdr3_aa: CASSLGQALRYGYTF
j_call: TRBJ2-3; v_call: TRBV10-1; clone_size: once; d_call: -; cdr3_nt: TGCGCCAGCAGTGAGTTCCTACAGGGTTCCCCCACAGATACGCAGTATTTT; cdr3_aa: CASSEFLQGSPTDTQYF
j_call: TRBJ1-5; v_call: TRBV28; clone_size: -; d_call: TRBD1; cdr3_nt: TGTGCCAGCAGCAACAGGGGAGGCAATCAGCCCCAGCATTTT; cdr3_aa: CASSNRGGNQPQHF
j_call: TRBJ2-2; v_call: TRBV10-3; clone_size: -; d_call: TRBD1; cdr3_nt: TGTGCCATCAGTGACCTACTGACAGGGACCTACCTGGACACCGGGGAGCTGTTTTTT; cdr3_aa: CAISDLLTGTYLDTGELFF
j_call: TRBJ2-7; v_call: TRBV2; clone_size: -; d_call: TRBD2; cdr3_nt: TGTGCCAGCAGGGATTCTAGCGGGGCGAAGAGGTCCTACGAGCAGTACTTC; cdr3_aa: CASRDSSGAKRSYEQYF
j_call: TRBJ1-3; v_call: TRBV5-1; clone_size: -; d_call: TRBD1; cdr3_nt: TGCGCCAGCAGCTTACCGGACAGGGCTGGAAACACCATATATTTT; cdr3_aa: CASSLPDRAGNTIYF
j_call: TRBJ1-1; v_call: TRBV19; clone_size: -; d_call: -; cdr3_nt: TGTGCCAGTAGTATAATAAAGAACACTGAAGCTTTCTTT; cdr3_aa: CASSIIKNTEAFF
j_call: TRBJ2-5; v_call: TRBV11-3; clone_size: -; d_call: -; cdr3_nt: TGTGCCAGCAGCGCGGGACTCCAAGAGACCCAGTACTTC; cdr3_aa: CASSAGLQETQYF
j_call: TRBJ2-7; v_call: TRBV7-9; clone_size: -; d_call: -; cdr3_nt: TGTGCCAGCAGCTTATTTGACAGCTCCTACGAGCAGTACTTC; cdr3_aa: CASSLFDSSYEQYF
j_call: TRBJ1-2; v_call: TRBV7-9; clone_size: once; d_call: -; cdr3_nt: TGTGCCAGCGGACAGAGTGTCAGCTATGGCTACACCTTC; cdr3_aa: CASGQSVSYGYTF
j_call: TRBJ2-3; v_call: TRBV5-1; clone_size: once; d_call: TRBD2; cdr3_nt: TGCGCCAGCAGCTTGGGGTACGGGACTAGCGGCCAAGATACGCAGTATTTT; cdr3_aa: CASSLGYGTSGQDTQYF
j_call: TRBJ2-7; v_call: TRBV10-2; clone_size: -; d_call: TRBD1; cdr3_nt: TGCGCCACCTACGGGACAGGAAAAGACGAGCAGTACTTC; cdr3_aa: CATYGTGKDEQYF
j_call: TRBJ2-3; v_call: TRBV28; clone_size: -; d_call: TRBD2; cdr3_nt: TGTGCCAGCAGTTTAATAGCGGGAGCGGGCACAGATACGCAGTATTTT; cdr3_aa: CASSLIAGAGTDTQYF
j_call: TRBJ2-2; v_call: TRBV7-8; clone_size: -; d_call: -; cdr3_nt: TGTGCCAGCAGCCCTCCGACAGTTTACACCGGGGAGCTGTTTTTT; cdr3_aa: CASSPPTVYTGELFF
j_call: TRBJ1-4; v_call: TRBV7-9; clone_size: once; d_call: -; cdr3_nt: TGTGCCAGCAGCCCGCGGACAGCAACTAATGAAAAACTGTTTTTT; cdr3_aa: CASSPRTATNEKLFF
j_call: TRBJ2-5; v_call: TRBV19; clone_size: -; d_call: -; cdr3_nt: TGTGCCAGTAGTATAGTCGGCGGAGAGACCCAGTACTTC; cdr3_aa: CASSIVGGETQYF
j_call: TRBJ1-1; v_call: TRBV5-5; clone_size: -; d_call: TRBD1; cdr3_nt: TGTGCCAGCAGCAAAGGGACAGCGAACACTGAAGCTTTCTTT; cdr3_aa: CASSKGTANTEAFF
j_call: TRBJ2-6; v_call: TRBV27; clone_size: -; d_call: -; cdr3_nt: TGTGCCAGCAGTTTCGGAGGGGCTGATGGGGCCAACGTCCTGACTTTC; cdr3_aa: CASSFGGADGANVLTF
j_call: TRBJ1-4; v_call: TRBV7-2; clone_size: few; d_call: -; cdr3_nt: TGTGCCAGCAGCTTAGGCCCGGGGGAGGAAAAACTGTTTTTT; cdr3_aa: CASSLGPGEEKLFF
j_call: TRBJ2-5; v_call: TRBV5-1; clone_size: -; d_call: -; cdr3_nt: TGCGCCAGCAGCTTAGGAGCGGAAGAGACCCAGTACTTC; cdr3_aa: CASSLGAEETQYF
j_call: TRBJ2-2; v_call: TRBV7-9; clone_size: few; d_call: TRBD2; cdr3_nt: TGTGCCAGCAGCTTGTTAGCGGGAGGGGAGCTGTTTTTT; cdr3_aa: CASSLLAGGELFF
j_call: TRBJ1-4; v_call: TRBV19; clone_size: -; d_call: -; cdr3_nt: TGTGCCAGTAGTATACAGGGAAAGGATGAAAAACTGTTTTTT; cdr3_aa: CASSIQGKDEKLFF
j_call: TRBJ2-1; v_call: TRBV10-2; clone_size: -; d_call: TRBD2; cdr3_nt: TGCGCCAGCTCCGGGACTAGTGTGCCCTACAATGAGCAGTTCTTC; cdr3_aa: CASSGTSVPYNEQFF
j_call: TRBJ2-7; v_call: TRBV7-2; clone_size: -; d_call: TRBD2; cdr3_nt: TGTGCCAGCAGCTTCGGAGCGGGAGGGGAGGACGAGCAGTACTTC; cdr3_aa: CASSFGAGGEDEQYF
j_call: TRBJ2-2; v_call: TRBV9; clone_size: -; d_call: -; cdr3_nt: TGTGCCAGCAGCGTAGTAGGGACTTCGAACACCGGGGAGCTGTTTTTT; cdr3_aa: CASSVVGTSNTGELFF
j_call: TRBJ1-6; v_call: TRBV28; clone_size: -; d_call: -; cdr3_nt: TGTGCCAGCATATCATCCACGGGGTCCTATAATTCACCCCTCCACTTT; cdr3_aa: CASISSTGSYNSPLHF
j_call: TRBJ1-4; v_call: TRBV7-9; clone_size: -; d_call: -; cdr3_nt: TGTGCCAGCAGCCTGACAGGAGTTAATGAAAAACTGTTTTTT; cdr3_aa: CASSLTGVNEKLFF
j_call: TRBJ2-7; v_call: TRBV4-1; clone_size: -; d_call: TRBD2; cdr3_nt: TGCGCCAGCAGCCAAGATCCCCATGGGGGGGAGTTGGGCATTGGAGCCTACGAGCAGTACTTC; cdr3_aa: CASSQDPHGGELGIGAYEQYF
j_call: TRBJ2-7; v_call: TRBV6-4; clone_size: -; d_call: TRBD1; cdr3_nt: TGTGCCAGCAGTGGATTACAGGGGTACGAGCAGTACTTC; cdr3_aa: CASSGLQGYEQYF
j_call: TRBJ1-4; v_call: TRBV7-2; clone_size: few; d_call: TRBD1; cdr3_nt: TGTGCCAGCTCGGGACAGGGCAGTGAAAAACTGTTTTTT; cdr3_aa: CASSGQGSEKLFF
j_call: TRBJ1-2; v_call: TRBV5-6; clone_size: -; d_call: -; cdr3_nt: TGTGCCAGCAGCTCGGGTAACTATGGCTACACCTTC; cdr3_aa: CASSSGNYGYTF
j_call: TRBJ2-7; v_call: TRBV5-6; clone_size: -; d_call: TRBD1; cdr3_nt: TGTGCCAGCAGCTTGGGCTTAGGACAGGTCTCCTACGGGCAGTACTTC; cdr3_aa: CASSLGLGQVSYGQYF
j_call: TRBJ2-1; v_call: TRBV7-3; clone_size: few; d_call: -; cdr3_nt: TGTGCCAGCAGCTTAGGCCACAATGAGCAGTTCTTC; cdr3_aa: CASSLGHNEQFF
j_call: TRBJ1-1; v_call: TRBV6-1; clone_size: -; d_call: -; cdr3_nt: TGTGCCAGCAGTGGTACTATTACGACAGGGAACACTGAAGCTTTCTTT; cdr3_aa: CASSGTITTGNTEAFF
j_call: TRBJ2-1; v_call: TRBV5-6; clone_size: -; d_call: TRBD2; cdr3_nt: TGTGCCAGCAGCTTCAGCTCGGCGGGGGGAGATGAGCAGTTCTTC; cdr3_aa: CASSFSSAGGDEQFF
j_call: TRBJ2-1; v_call: TRBV6-5; clone_size: -; d_call: TRBD2; cdr3_nt: TGTGCCAGCAGTGCTAGCGGGAGTACCTACAATGAGCAGTTCTTC; cdr3_aa: CASSASGSTYNEQFF
j_call: TRBJ2-1; v_call: TRBV2; clone_size: few; d_call: TRBD2; cdr3_nt: TGTGCCAGCAGGGCAGAAGCGGGAGGGCTAGGCGAGCAGTTCTTC; cdr3_aa: CASRAEAGGLGEQFF
j_call: TRBJ1-5; v_call: TRBV29-1; clone_size: few; d_call: TRBD1; cdr3_nt: TGCAGCGTCGGACAGGGAAGCAATCAGCCCCAGCATTTT; cdr3_aa: CSVGQGSNQPQHF